Below, 32 T cell receptor beta chains from the same sample are listed, as sequenced in a study of T cell changes during pregnancy in multiple sclerosis. Repertoires were generated with immunoSEQ multiplex PCR, while TCRdb's copy carries only in-frame clones and drops some. The sample lists approximately 28,000 clones, approximately 92% occurring once. Sequencing was performed on CD8+ T cells from peripheral blood mononuclear cells, taken in the second trimester of pregnancy. All receptors come from a female donor with multiple sclerosis, enrolled in a pregnancy study.

The gene calls are TRBV6-5 and TRBJ2-1; D remains unclear. The germline V gene has CDR1 MNHEY and CDR2 SVGAGI. Trimming shortened V by 9 bases and J by 4 bases, and 16 bases separated the two germline ends. The CDR3 loop spans 14 amino acids. The CDR3 sequence is CASSLDQTYNEQFF. The CDR3 DNA reads TGTGCCAGTTCTCTAGACCAAACTTACAATGAGCAGTTCTTC.

The V call is TRBV5-6, the J call TRBJ2-7, with D perhaps matching TRBD2 (5 bases). CDR3 size: 14 residues. V shed 2 bases and J shed 3 bases, with 12 bases lying between them. From germline, CDR1 is SGHDT and CDR2 YYEEEE. The CDR3 protein is CASSFFSENYEQYF. Here the CDR3 DNA reads TGTGCCAGCAGCTTTTTTAGCGAGAACTACGAGCAGTACTTC.

V gene TRBV4-3 combines with J gene TRBJ2-7; the D gene is possibly TRBD1 (6 bases). The CDR3 is 14 amino acids. V lost 4 bases and J 3 bases, leaving 13 bases between the germline ends. Germline V gene sequence: CDR1 LGHNA, CDR2 YSLEER. The DNA for the CDR3 is TGCGCCAGCAGCCTATTAACAGGGCGCTACGAGCAGTACTTC. Translating it yields CASSLLTGRYEQYF.

The J gene is TRBJ1-2, the V gene TRBV11-2; 8 bases line up with TRBD1. This CDR3 has 19 residues. The J segment lost 0 bases and the V segment lost 1 base, leaving 13 bases of the junction unmatched. The germline V gene has CDR1 SGHAT and CDR2 FQNNGV. The CDR3 is CASSLAWRTGLNSNYGYTF. CDR3 nucleotides: TGTGCCAGCAGCTTAGCCTGGAGGACAGGGCTAAACTCTAACTATGGCTACACCTTC.

The V and J genes are TRBV6-5 and TRBJ1-1; no clear D. CDR1 is MNHEY and CDR2 is SVGAGI in the germline V gene. The CDR3 sequence is 14 residues long. Trimming shortened V by 6 bases and J by 0 bases, and 11 bases separated the two germline ends. The CDR3 DNA is TGTGCCAGCAGCCGGTACCTGCTGAACACTGAAGCTTTCTTT. Amino acid sequence: CASSRYLLNTEAFF.

This chain's CDR3 is CASSQYHPGTQYF. CDR3 nucleotide sequence: TGTGCCAGCAGCCAATACCACCCCGGGACCCAGTACTTC. V usage is TRBV4-2 and J usage is TRBJ2-5, with unresolved D. Between the trimmed V and J ends, which lost 2 bases and 7 bases, there was a span of 11 bases. This CDR3 has 13 amino acids. Per germline, CDR1 LGHNA and CDR2 YNFKEQ.

On this clone: Other DNA sequences in this sample translate to the same CDR3. CDR3 amino acids: CASSLGRTYEQYF. CDR3 coding DNA: TGTGCCAGCAGTTTAGGGAGGACCTACGAGCAGTACTTC. The chain carries TRBV27 and TRBJ2-7; D is possibly TRBD2 (6 bases). Germline CDR1 reads MNHEY; CDR2 reads SMNVEV (reference sequence). The CDR3 extends over 13 amino acids. Deletions cut 2 bases from V and 2 bases from J, with 7 bases between.

The genes are TRBV28 and TRBJ2-7; D unresolved. The CDR3 covers 13 residues. Trimming took off 5 bases at V and 3 bases at J, with 11 bases between the two ends. Germline CDR1 reads MDHEN; CDR2 reads SYDVKM. CDR3 nucleotide sequence: TGTGCCAGCAGTCCTGTATTTCTCTACGAGCAGTACTTC. Its translation: CASSPVFLYEQYF.

The rearrangement joins TRBV6-1 to TRBJ2-4; 9 nucleotides match TRBD1. V lost 4 bases to trimming and J lost 2 bases; unmatched junction nucleotides: 6. CDR1 and CDR2 from the germline V gene are MNHNS and SASEGT. CDR3 length: 16 residues. CDR3 bases: TGTGCCAGCAGTGTAGGGACAGGGTTTACCAAAAACATTCAGTACTTC. This encodes CASSVGTGFTKNIQYF.

In this sample, this clone turned up once. This rearrangement joins TRBV15 to TRBJ2-2; D uncertain. The V end was cut by 2 bases, the J end by 0 bases, with 4 bases between. Germline CDR1 is LNHNV and CDR2 is YYDKDF (reference sequence). The CDR3 spans 14 residues. The CDR3, as DNA: TGTGCCACCAGCAGAAGAGCGAACACCGGGGAGCTGTTTTTT. Amino acids: CATSRRANTGELFF.

The chain has TRBV7-9 and TRBJ2-2; D is unclear. Germline CDR1 and CDR2: SEHNR and FQNEAQ (reference sequence). Deletions cut 6 bases from V and 4 bases from J, with 15 bases between. The CDR3 totals 15 residues. CDR3 protein: CASSSPSGATGELFF. In DNA, the CDR3 is TGTGCCAGCAGTTCCCCGTCGGGTGCCACCGGGGAGCTGTTTTTT.

The DNA of the CDR3 is TGTGCCAGCAGCCCTGGGACAGGGGGCACAGATACGCAGTATTTT. Protein sequence: CASSPGTGGTDTQYF. The chain combines TRBV7-3 with TRBJ2-3; TRBD1 agrees at 10 bases. Germline V gene lookup returns CDR1 SGHTA and CDR2 FQGTGA. V lost 5 bases, J lost 1 base, and 3 bases stayed unmatched. The CDR3 runs to 15 residues.

This chain uses TRBV28 with TRBJ2-2; D is perhaps TRBD2 (5 bases). This CDR3 contains 12 residues. Per germline, CDR1 MDHEN and CDR2 SYDVKM. Trimming cost V 3 bases and J 8 bases, with 7 bases left between them. The CDR3 spells CASSFREGELFF. CDR3 bases: TGTGCCAGCAGTTTTAGGGAGGGGGAGCTGTTTTTT.

The CDR3 DNA reads as TGTGCCAGCAGTTCCATCGGACAGGGAGTCACTGAAGCTTTCTTT. It specifies CASSSIGQGVTEAFF. The rearrangement joins TRBV27 to TRBJ1-1, with 8 bases aligning to TRBD1. Unmatched junction bases numbered 8, after V lost 4 bases and J lost 4 bases. Germline V gene lookup returns CDR1 MNHEY and CDR2 SMNVEV (reference sequence). The CDR3 runs 15 residues.

V and J are TRBV28 and TRBJ2-3; tentatively, D is TRBD2 (5 bases). The length of the CDR3 is 16 residues. The germline gives CDR1 MDHEN, CDR2 SYDVKM. Trimming cost V 2 bases and J 6 bases, with 18 bases left between them. The CDR3 region is CASSLPATGGLDTQYF. DNA of the CDR3: TGTGCCAGCAGTTTACCCGCTACCGGCGGACTCGATACGCAGTATTTT.

This chain joins TRBV13 and TRBJ2-1; TRBD2 agrees at 7 bases. Germline lookup yields CDR1 PRHDT and CDR2 FYEKMQ (reference sequence). The CDR3 consists of 15 residues. V gave up 5 bases and J gave up 5 bases; unmatched junction bases: 9. In nucleotides, the CDR3 is TGTGCCAGCAGCGGACGGCTAGCGGTTAACAATGAGCAGTTCTTC. It codes for CASSGRLAVNNEQFF.

This chain joins TRBV5-1 and TRBJ2-7; possible D gene TRBD2, 7 bases. This CDR3 is 15 amino acids long. V gave up 2 bases and J gave up 0 bases, with 12 bases separating them. Germline CDR1 SGHRS, CDR2 YFSETQ. The CDR3 region has the DNA TGCGCCAGCAGCTTACAGGGAGGGTACTCCTACGAGCAGTACTTC. It yields the protein CASSLQGGYSYEQYF.

The chain carries TRBV5-5 and TRBJ1-1; D is uncertain. The CDR3 has 11 amino acids. V was cut by 2 bases and J by 7 bases, with 6 bases left in between. Germline V gives CDR1 SGHKS, CDR2 YYEKEE (reference sequence). The CDR3 here is CASSFGIEAFF. CDR3 sequence (DNA): TGTGCCAGCAGCTTCGGGATTGAAGCTTTCTTT.

The V call is TRBV27, the J call TRBJ2-1, with 8 bases matching TRBD1. CDR1 is MNHEY, CDR2 SMNVEV, per germline (reference sequence). The CDR3 has 15 amino acids. The V gene end was trimmed by 3 bases and the J gene end by 7 bases; junction bases not matched to a gene: 8. The CDR3 region is CASSFGRGPGNEQFF. The DNA for the CDR3 is TGTGCCAGCAGTTTTGGCAGGGGGCCGGGTAATGAGCAGTTCTTC.

The J gene is TRBJ2-7, the V gene TRBV6-1; 10 bases align to TRBD2. Germline V CDR1 and CDR2: MNHNS, SASEGT. This CDR3 has 14 amino acids. With V trimmed by 3 bases and J by 5 bases, 4 bases remained unmatched. CDR3 bases: TGTGCCAGCAGTGATACTAGCGGGATTAACGAGCAGTACTTC. Translated: CASSDTSGINEQYF.

The V gene is TRBV4-2, the J gene TRBJ2-7; TRBD1 is a possible D gene (5 bases). Trimming took off 0 bases at V and 0 bases at J, with 15 bases between the two ends. This CDR3 has 17 residues. Per the germline V gene, CDR1 is LGHNA and CDR2 is YNFKEQ. As DNA, the CDR3 is TGTGCCAGCAGCCAAGATGGTTCGGGCAGGGACTCCTACGAGCAGTACTTC. Amino acids: CASSQDGSGRDSYEQYF.

The V and J genes are TRBV27 and TRBJ2-1; 9 nucleotides agree with TRBD1. The CDR3 runs 18 residues. The germline gives CDR1 MNHEY, CDR2 SMNVEV (reference sequence). Trimming took 2 bases from V and 0 from J; bases not matched to a gene: 8. CDR3 in amino acids: CASSLGSTGGDSYNEQFF. In nucleotides, the CDR3 is TGTGCCAGCAGTTTAGGTTCTACAGGGGGCGACTCCTACAATGAGCAGTTCTTC.

The V call is TRBV19, the J call TRBJ1-2; TRBD1 agrees at 9 bases. This CDR3 contains 13 residues. The V gene's germline CDR1 is LNHDA and CDR2 SQIVND (reference sequence). V trimming: 4 bases; J trimming: 7 bases; junction bases outside the gene matches: 4. The CDR3 protein is CASSRGQGSGYTF. The CDR3 nucleotides read TGTGCCAGTAGTAGGGGACAGGGATCTGGCTACACCTTC.

This chain links TRBV2 with TRBJ2-7; 9 bases match TRBD2. V lost 2 bases and J lost 6; bases outside the gene matches: 5. The CDR3 covers 14 residues. Germline values: CDR1 SNHLY, CDR2 FYNNEI. The DNA for the CDR3 is TGTGCCAGCAGTGAACTGGCGGGAGGGCTCGAGCAGTACTTC. Its protein product is CASSELAGGLEQYF.

The chain couples TRBV19 to TRBJ1-5; TRBD1 matches 9 bases. The ends lost 7 bases at V and 4 bases at J; junction bases unmatched: 8. Germline CDR1 LNHDA, CDR2 SQIVND (reference sequence). CDR3 size: 15 residues. The DNA for the CDR3 is TGTGCCAGTAAACCGGGACAGGGAATGAATCAGCCCCAGCATTTT. Its protein product is CASKPGQGMNQPQHF.

The chain couples TRBV19 to TRBJ1-2; weak D call: TRBD1 (5 bases). Trimming stripped 5 bases from V and 6 bases from J, with 13 bases between. The CDR3 loop spans 13 amino acids. Germline V CDR1 and CDR2: LNHDA, SQIVND (reference sequence). The CDR3 DNA reads TGTGCCAGTAGTCCGGACATAAGAGATGGCTACACCTTC. Translation: CASSPDIRDGYTF. Full variable domain (missing parts from reference TRBV19 and TRBJ1-2): DGGITQSPKYLFRKEGQNVTLSCEQNLNHDAMYWYRQDPGQGLRLIYYSQIVNDFQKGDIAEGYSVSREKKESFPLTVTSAQKNPTAFYLCASSPDIRDGYTFGSGTRLTVV.

J is TRBJ2-2 and V is TRBV9; the D is unclear. Germline loops: CDR1 SGDLS, CDR2 YYNGEE. The CDR3 extends over 12 amino acids. Between the trimmed V and J ends, which lost 3 bases and 6 bases, there was a span of 6 bases. DNA for the CDR3: TGTGCCAGCAGCGGAAGCGCCGGGGAGCTGTTTTTT. Its translation: CASSGSAGELFF.

The gene calls are TRBV27 and TRBJ2-7; perhaps TRBD1 as D (6 bases). V lost 5 bases to trimming and J lost 1 base, with 12 bases between them. CDR1 and CDR2 (germline): MNHEY, SMNVEV (reference sequence). The CDR3 is 14 amino acids. This CDR3 reads CASSPRQASYEQYF. As DNA, the CDR3 is TGTGCCAGCAGTCCGAGACAGGCTTCCTACGAGCAGTACTTC.

The chain couples TRBV7-9 to TRBJ2-5, with 7 bases aligning to TRBD1. The CDR3 length is 15 residues. V was clipped by 5 bases and J by 7 bases; unmatched bases: 13. Germline CDR1 SEHNR, CDR2 FQNEAQ (reference sequence). The chain's CDR3 is CASSARDRPSGTQYF. The CDR3 region has the DNA TGTGCCAGCAGCGCCCGGGACAGACCATCGGGGACCCAGTACTTC.

This clone was seen a single time. This chain links TRBV7-8 with TRBJ1-1, with D hard to call. Trimming shortened V by 7 bases and J by 1 base, and 16 bases separated the two germline ends. From germline, CDR1 is SGHVS and CDR2 FQNEAQ. The CDR3 is 15 residues long. DNA for the CDR3: TGTGCCAGCACCCTGGAGGCGGCAGCGAACACTGAAGCTTTCTTT. Protein sequence: CASTLEAAANTEAFF.

The chain recombines TRBV5-5 with TRBJ2-7; D is uncertain. V gave up 1 base and J gave up 2 bases, with 7 bases separating them. CDR3 size: 13 residues. Per germline, CDR1 SGHKS and CDR2 YYEKEE (reference sequence). The CDR3, as DNA: TGTGCCAGCAGCTTGACGGTACCCTACGAGCAGTACTTC. It is translated as CASSLTVPYEQYF.

V usage is TRBV9 and J usage is TRBJ1-2; 9 nucleotides align to TRBD1. Germline CDR1 reads SGDLS; CDR2 reads YYNGEE. Trimming removed 3 bases from V and 0 bases from J; junction bases left unmatched: 6. This CDR3 spans 16 amino acids. CDR3 amino acids: CASSAGQGATNYGYTF. CDR3 in DNA: TGTGCCAGCAGCGCGGGACAGGGTGCAACTAACTATGGCTACACCTTC.